This T cell receptor beta chain appears in the sequencing data of a study of T cells after yellow fever vaccination. Study-level points and caveats: Most primary-vaccination clones recurred post-booster (roughly 96% CD4, 85% to 90% CD8).

The TCR cDNA carried a universal primer site and UMIs from 5'RACE template switching. TCRdb fed the 5' RACE reads into MiXCR, producing one record per CDR3 protein. Of some 300,000 distinct CDR3 sequences listed, approximately 8% are singletons. This clonotype has ten or more counts. What it recognizes is unknown. Germline lookup yields CDR1 SGHKS and CDR2 YYEKEE (reference sequence). This CDR3 region has 18 residues. The ends lost 4 bases at V and 1 base at J; junction bases unmatched: 16. The V call is TRBV5-5, the J call TRBJ2-7; 8 positions agree with TRBD1. The clonotype comes from a man younger than 35 who received the YFV17D yellow fever vaccine. Sequencing used PBMCs, obtained around 45 days after the first yellow fever vaccination. CDR3 DNA: TGTGCCAGCAGCACGGACAGGGTGGGTAGCTACGGGTCCTACGAGCAGTACTTC. This encodes CASSTDRVGSYGSYEQYF.